What follows is one T cell receptor (beta chain) and its context. Its target is unknown. Trimming removed 4 bases from V and 5 bases from J, with 21 bases in between. Germline loops: CDR1 WSHSY, CDR2 SAAADI. This CDR3 spans 16 amino acids. Produced via immunoSEQ multiplex PCR; TCRdb's table is partial and in-frame only. Of around 80,000 clones listed, 80% to 95% are singletons. These data originate in a study of T cell responses to AZD1222 COVID-19 vaccine. Whole-study findings and limits: Among AZD1222 vaccinees, only 5 to 7 were seropositive at baseline.

The rearrangement joins TRBV10-2 to TRBJ2-7; D perhaps matches TRBD1 (5 bases). This receptor was taken from an adult who received the AZD1222 COVID-19 vaccine. The source was peripheral blood, collected 28 days after the second AZD1222 dose. Here the CDR3 reads CASSGSHVRAEHEQYF. CDR3 coding DNA: TGCGCCAGCAGTGGAAGTCACGTCAGGGCGGAGCACGAGCAGTACTTC.